A single sample gave rise to the 18 T cell receptor beta chains below, sequenced in a study of T cell changes during pregnancy in multiple sclerosis. Method: immunoSEQ multiplex PCR; TCRdb's copy keeps in-frame clones and lacks some. The sample lists about 100,000 clones, over 80% seen once, with approximately 2% in the top ten. The source material was peripheral blood, sampled after pregnancy. The receptors derive from a female donor with multiple sclerosis, enrolled in a pregnancy study.

The chain has TRBV15 and TRBJ1-5; 7 bases line up with TRBD1. The CDR3 runs 15 residues. The V gene's germline CDR1 is LNHNV and CDR2 YYDKDF (reference sequence). V shed 0 bases and J 6 bases; nucleotides not matched to a gene: 5. CDR3 in DNA: TGTGCCACCAGCAGAGAACCCCAGGGGGTTCAGCCCCAGCATTTT. This gives the protein CATSREPQGVQPQHF.

CDR3 loop: CASSSGGKLSGNTIYF. CDR3 bases: TGTGCCAGCAGCTCAGGGGGGAAACTCTCTGGAAACACCATATATTTT. V gene TRBV11-3 combines with J gene TRBJ1-3; TRBD1 aligns across 7 bases. Trimming removed 4 bases from V and 0 bases from J; junction bases left unmatched: 6. The germline gives CDR1 SGHNT, CDR2 YENEEA. This CDR3 region has 16 residues.

This chain links TRBV7-3 with TRBJ2-3; TRBD1 matches 7 bases. Germline-derived CDR1 and CDR2 are SGHTA and FQGTGA. The V segment lost 8 bases and the J segment 2 bases; nucleotides outside the gene matches: 10. The CDR3 has 15 residues. CDR3 bases: TGTGCCAGCGGTTACTCCGGGACAGACACAGATACGCAGTATTTT. Its protein product is CASGYSGTDTDTQYF.

J is TRBJ1-4 and V is TRBV7-6; D might be TRBD1 (5 bases). This CDR3 is 15 amino acids long. CDR1 SGHVS and CDR2 FNYEAQ come from the germline V gene. V dropped 4 bases and J dropped 4 bases, with 13 bases sitting between them. As DNA, the CDR3 is TGTGCCAGCAGCTCCCACCGGGGGGGTAATGAAAAACTGTTTTTT. This translates into CASSSHRGGNEKLFF.

This clone was seen only once. The gene calls are TRBV28 and TRBJ2-7; possible D gene TRBD2, 6 bases. Trimming cost V 6 bases and J 1 base, with 19 bases left between them. The CDR3 extends over 16 amino acids. The germline V gene encodes CDR1 MDHEN and CDR2 SYDVKM. The DNA of the CDR3 is TGTGCCAGCAGCTCAATTGGAGGGCCTCCTTCCTACGAGCAGTACTTC. Translating gives CASSSIGGPPSYEQYF.

V usage is TRBV5-4 and J usage is TRBJ2-1; the match to TRBD2 covers 11 bases. Germline assignment: CDR1 SGHNT and CDR2 YYREEE (reference sequence). CDR3 length equals 15 residues. Losses at the gene ends were 4 bases for V and 3 bases for J; bases not matched to a gene: 3. The CDR3 sequence is CASSPTSGSYNEQFF. Written as DNA, the CDR3 is TGTGCCAGCAGCCCCACTAGCGGGAGCTACAATGAGCAGTTCTTC.

This rearrangement joins TRBV5-6 to TRBJ1-5; D gene uncertain. Germline V gene lookup returns CDR1 SGHDT and CDR2 YYEEEE. The CDR3 runs 15 residues. Trimming took off 3 bases at V and 6 bases at J, with 16 bases between the two ends. The CDR3 reads CASSSAETPSQPQHF. The CDR3 bases are TGTGCCAGCAGCTCTGCCGAAACCCCCAGTCAGCCCCAGCATTTT. Combining the CDR3 with reference TRBV5-6 and TRBJ1-5 gives the whole variable domain DAGVTQSPTHLIKTRGQQVTLRCSPKSGHDTVSWYQQALGQGPQFIFQYYEEEERQRGNFPDRFSGHQFPNYSSELNVNALLLGDSALYLCASSSAETPSQPQHFGDGTRLSIL.

This chain connects TRBV18 to TRBJ1-2, with a tentative D call TRBD1 (6 bases). This CDR3 has 15 amino acids. With 0 bases removed from V and 5 bases from J, the gap between germline ends came to 13 bases. CDR1 KGHSH and CDR2 LQKENI come from the germline V gene. The CDR3 loop reads CASSPPARGGYGYTF. The CDR3 DNA reads as TGTGCCAGCTCACCACCGGCCAGGGGAGGGTATGGCTACACCTTC.

V and J are TRBV7-9 and TRBJ2-3; D is uncertain. This CDR3 has 12 amino acids. In germline, CDR1 is SEHNR, CDR2 FQNEAQ (reference sequence). V was cut by 5 bases and J by 5 bases, with 8 bases left in between. CDR3 coding DNA: TGTGCCAGCAGCCAAAGAGGAGATACGCAGTATTTT. This translates into CASSQRGDTQYF.

V and J are TRBV18 and TRBJ2-1; possibly TRBD1 for D (5 bases). This CDR3 spans 14 amino acids. The germline V gene encodes CDR1 KGHSH and CDR2 LQKENI. The ends were cut back, 0 bases at V and 5 bases at J, with 8 bases in the middle. CDR3 loop: CASSPPARDNEQFF. DNA of the CDR3: TGTGCCAGCTCACCACCGGCCAGGGACAATGAGCAGTTCTTC.

DNA for the CDR3: TGCGCCAGCAGCCAAGAAATACAGGGCCCCGAGCAGTACTTC. Protein sequence: CASSQEIQGPEQYF. The chain is built from TRBV4-1 and TRBJ2-7, with a weak D call TRBD1 (6 bases). CDR3 length equals 14 residues. The V gene's germline CDR1 is MGHRA and CDR2 YSYEKL. The V end lost 0 bases, the J end lost 6 bases, and 12 bases lay between the germline ends.

The V and J genes are TRBV28 and TRBJ1-5, with 11 bases matching TRBD1. Germline CDR1 is MDHEN and CDR2 is SYDVKM. The trim removed 4 bases at V and 7 bases at J, leaving 3 bases unmatched. The CDR3 contains 14 residues. The CDR3 DNA follows: TGTGCCAGCAGTTCTGGACAGGGGGCCCAGCCCCAGCATTTT. Protein: CASSSGQGAQPQHF.

The chain is built from TRBV5-6 and TRBJ1-3; weak D call: TRBD1 (5 bases). The germline V gene has CDR1 SGHDT and CDR2 YYEEEE. The CDR3 covers 16 residues. Trimming removed 0 bases from V and 2 bases from J, with 12 bases in between. This CDR3 is CASSLGPTDAGNTIYF. CDR3 DNA: TGTGCCAGCAGCTTGGGACCGACAGACGCTGGAAACACCATATATTTT.

The chain employs TRBV7-2 and TRBJ2-7, with 8 bases lining up with TRBD1. The V gene end was trimmed by 3 bases and the J gene end by 3 bases; junction bases not matched to a gene: 13. Germline V gives CDR1 SGHTA, CDR2 FQGNSA. CDR3 length: 17 amino acids. The CDR3 nucleotides are TGTGCCAGCAGCTTCTACCGTAGGACAGGGAGAGTCTACGAGCAGTACTTC. It is translated as CASSFYRRTGRVYEQYF.

This chain joins TRBV28 and TRBJ1-2, with 9 bases lining up with TRBD1. CDR3 length: 13 amino acids. Germline CDR1 reads MDHEN; CDR2 reads SYDVKM. V was clipped by 10 bases and J by 8 bases; unmatched bases: 11. In DNA, the CDR3 is TGTGCCATTCGCGGAGACAGGGGGAAAGGCTACACCTTC. Protein: CAIRGDRGKGYTF.

The chain joins TRBV18 to TRBJ2-7, with D maybe TRBD2 (5 bases). CDR1 and CDR2 (germline): KGHSH, LQKENI. CDR3 size: 15 residues. The V gene lost 0 bases and the J gene lost 6 bases, with 15 bases spanning the gap. The CDR3 DNA is TGTGCCAGCTCACCACCGGTGAGAACGGGATTCGAGCAGTACTTC. Translated: CASSPPVRTGFEQYF. Full variable domain (rest looked up from reference TRBV18 and TRBJ2-7): NAGVMQNPRHLVRRRGQEARLRCSPMKGHSHVYWYRQLPEEGLKFMVYLQKENIIDESGMPKERFSAEFPKEGPSILRIQQVVRGDSAAYFCASSPPVRTGFEQYFGPGTRLTVT.

The J gene is TRBJ2-5, the V gene TRBV9; 7 bases fit TRBD2. The V gene's germline CDR1 is SGDLS and CDR2 YYNGEE. J was trimmed by 1 base and V by 0 bases; bases with no gene match: 3. The CDR3 is 15 amino acids. CDR3 DNA: TGTGCCAGCAGCGTAGGGGAGGGACCCCAAGAGACCCAGTACTTC. Translated, it gives CASSVGEGPQETQYF.

The V call is TRBV7-9, the J call TRBJ2-1; 8 bases match TRBD1. Trimming at V came to 5 bases and at J to 1 base, leaving 7 bases not matched to a gene. From germline, CDR1 is SEHNR and CDR2 FQNEAQ (reference sequence). This CDR3 region has 16 residues. CDR3 in DNA: TGTGCCAGCAGCCAACAGGGGGTTAGGTCCTACAATGAGCAGTTCTTC. Translating gives CASSQQGVRSYNEQFF.